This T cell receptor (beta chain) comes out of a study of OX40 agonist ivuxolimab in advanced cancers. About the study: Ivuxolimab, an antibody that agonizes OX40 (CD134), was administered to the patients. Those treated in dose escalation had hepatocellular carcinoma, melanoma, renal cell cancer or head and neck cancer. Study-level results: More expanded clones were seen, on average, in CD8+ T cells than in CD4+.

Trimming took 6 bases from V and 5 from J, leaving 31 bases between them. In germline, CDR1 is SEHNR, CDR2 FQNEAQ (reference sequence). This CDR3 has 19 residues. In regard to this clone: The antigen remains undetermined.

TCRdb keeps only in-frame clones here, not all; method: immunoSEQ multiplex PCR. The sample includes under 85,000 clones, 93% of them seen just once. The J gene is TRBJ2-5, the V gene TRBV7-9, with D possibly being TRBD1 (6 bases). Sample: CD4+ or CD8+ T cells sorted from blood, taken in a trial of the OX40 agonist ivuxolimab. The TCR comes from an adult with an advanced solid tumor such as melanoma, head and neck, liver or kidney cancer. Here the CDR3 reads CASSGPGEQGMGYVETQYF. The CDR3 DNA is TGTGCCAGCAGTGGTCCAGGGGAACAGGGAATGGGATATGTGGAGACCCAGTACTTC.